The next 28 T cell receptor beta chains were all read from a single sample in a study of blood T cell repertoires in COVID-19. This table comes from immunoSEQ multiplex PCR, and its TCRdb copy is limited to in-frame clones, with some not included. Among over 600,000 clones listed, 85% to 90% were seen once. The sequenced material came from peripheral blood. All receptors come from a woman younger than 30 with acute or convalescent COVID-19.

The chain is built from TRBV4-1 and TRBJ1-2, with a tentative D call TRBD1 (5 bases). CDR1 is MGHRA and CDR2 is YSYEKL in the germline V gene. Deletions cut 4 bases from V and 6 bases from J, with 21 bases between. The length of the CDR3 is 16 residues. For the CDR3, the DNA is TGCGCCAGCAGCCCGACGGGACTCTGGGGGATAAATGGCTACACCTTC. Its protein product is CASSPTGLWGINGYTF.

This sequence joins TRBV5-1 and TRBJ2-3; D unclear. Trimming pared 5 bases from V and 3 bases from J, leaving 10 bases between. The germline V gene has CDR1 SGHRS and CDR2 YFSETQ. This CDR3 region has 13 residues. CDR3 sequence: CASSDTLTDTQYF. The CDR3 nucleotides are TGCGCCAGCAGTGACACGTTGACAGATACGCAGTATTTT.

The chain is built from TRBV2 and TRBJ2-2, with TRBD2 matching 14 bases. The V and J ends lost 5 bases and 6 bases, in that order; junction bases with no gene match: 2. CDR3 length: 15 residues. In germline, CDR1 is SNHLY, CDR2 FYNNEI. The DNA for the CDR3 is TGTGCCAGCAGTCAGACTAGCGGGGGGGCCGGGGAGCTGTTTTTT. This sequence encodes CASSQTSGGAGELFF.

This chain connects TRBV5-4 to TRBJ2-7; 10 bases map to TRBD1. V shed 7 bases, J shed 7 bases, and the junction held 14 bases outside the gene matches. The germline CDR1 and CDR2 sequences are SGHNT and YYREEE (reference sequence). CDR3 length: 15 amino acids. The CDR3 protein is CASRTTGQGPREQYF. DNA of the CDR3: TGTGCCAGCCGAACTACGGGACAGGGGCCTCGGGAGCAGTACTTC.

This chain links TRBV6-5 with TRBJ2-3; 8 bases fit TRBD2. CDR3 length: 15 amino acids. CDR1 is MNHEY and CDR2 is SVGAGI in the germline V gene. The V gene end was trimmed by 3 bases and the J gene end by 6 bases; junction bases not matched to a gene: 8. CDR3 nucleotide sequence: TGTGCCAGCAGTTATTCCGGGGGGGCGATGGATACGCAGTATTTT. Protein sequence: CASSYSGGAMDTQYF.

The rearrangement uses TRBV9 and TRBJ2-5, with 7 bases fitting TRBD1. CDR1 is SGDLS and CDR2 is YYNGEE in the germline V gene. J lost 4 bases, V lost 4 bases, and 16 bases had no gene match. The CDR3 has 17 residues. The CDR3 loop reads CASSNPSIDRVGETQYF. The CDR3 DNA reads TGTGCCAGCAGCAACCCCAGTATTGACAGGGTAGGAGAGACCCAGTACTTC.

This clone was recorded once. The CDR3 here is CASTQKSPNYGYTF. The CDR3, as DNA: TGTGCCAGCACTCAAAAGAGCCCTAACTATGGCTACACCTTC. The chain is built from TRBV6-5 and TRBJ1-2; D is uncertain. Germline CDR1 reads MNHEY; CDR2 reads SVGAGI. CDR3 length equals 14 residues. Trimming took off 7 bases at V and 0 bases at J, with 12 bases between the two ends.

This chain uses TRBV7-9 with TRBJ2-7; the match to TRBD1 covers 10 bases. With V trimmed by 4 bases and J by 6 bases, 9 bases remained unmatched. The CDR3 spans 15 residues. Germline CDR1 reads SEHNR; CDR2 reads FQNEAQ (reference sequence). CDR3 amino acids: CASSSIRDRGSEQYF. The CDR3 coding sequence is TGTGCCAGCAGCTCGATCCGGGACAGGGGTTCCGAGCAGTACTTC.

The gene calls are TRBV9 and TRBJ2-3; 11 bases fit TRBD2. The CDR3 covers 17 residues. The junction had 9 bases not matched to a gene; V was cut back by 4 bases and J by 2 bases. CDR1 and CDR2 from the germline V gene are SGDLS and YYNGEE. The CDR3 nucleotides are TGTGCCAGCAGCCCCATTGCTAGCGGGAGGTTCACAGATACGCAGTATTTT. Translating it yields CASSPIASGRFTDTQYF.

The chain links TRBV24-1 to TRBJ1-2; no clear D gene. V lost 2 bases to trimming and J lost 7 bases, with 13 bases between them. Per the germline V gene, CDR1 is KGHDR and CDR2 is SFDVKD. The CDR3 extends over 14 amino acids. The CDR3 is CATSDSWRSSGYTF. CDR3 DNA sequence: TGTGCCACCAGTGATTCTTGGAGATCCAGTGGCTACACCTTC.

In DNA, the CDR3 is TGTGCCAGCAGCTTGCGGGGGATCTTCTATGGCTACACCTTC. The encoded protein is CASSLRGIFYGYTF. V and J are TRBV5-6 and TRBJ1-2; D is perhaps TRBD1 (5 bases). The germline V gene encodes CDR1 SGHDT and CDR2 YYEEEE. V lost 1 base and J lost 4, with 11 bases in between. The CDR3 length is 14 residues.

With regard to this clone: The same CDR3 can be traced to other DNA sequences in this sample. The chain recombines TRBV2 with TRBJ1-4; possibly TRBD1 for D (6 bases). Germline values: CDR1 SNHLY, CDR2 FYNNEI. The V end was cut by 3 bases, the J end by 8 bases, with 13 bases between. The CDR3 runs 14 residues. This chain's CDR3 is CASSDQGLREKLFF. The CDR3 nucleotides are TGTGCCAGCAGTGATCAGGGGCTGAGGGAAAAACTGTTTTTT.

This clone was seen only once. V is TRBV7-9 and J is TRBJ2-3; 8 nucleotides line up with TRBD2. In germline, CDR1 is SEHNR, CDR2 FQNEAQ (reference sequence). This CDR3 is 16 amino acids long. V trimming: 6 bases; J trimming: 3 bases; junction bases outside the gene matches: 11. Here the CDR3 reads CASSSGRGERTDTQYF. Written as DNA, the CDR3 is TGTGCCAGCAGTTCCGGGCGGGGGGAGAGGACAGATACGCAGTATTTT.

This chain connects TRBV5-6 to TRBJ2-2, with D possibly being TRBD1 (5 bases). This CDR3 is built from 14 residues. Germline assignment: CDR1 SGHDT and CDR2 YYEEEE. Trimming pared 7 bases from V and 2 bases from J, leaving 12 bases between. DNA of the CDR3: TGTGCCAGCGCCTTAGGGGTAAACACCGGGGAGCTGTTTTTT. Translation: CASALGVNTGELFF.

The chain uses TRBV18 and TRBJ1-2, with D possibly TRBD1 on 6 matching bases. The CDR3 is made up of 17 amino acids. Per the germline V gene, CDR1 is KGHSH and CDR2 is LQKENI. V shed 2 bases and J shed 0 bases, with 16 bases lying between them. Written as DNA, the CDR3 is TGTGCCAGCTCACCAGACAGGCAACCCTTTTCTAACTATGGCTACACCTTC. It codes for CASSPDRQPFSNYGYTF.

The chain is built from TRBV5-1 and TRBJ2-3, with TRBD1 matching 9 bases. The germline V gene has CDR1 SGHRS and CDR2 YFSETQ. With 3 bases clipped from V and 1 base from J, the junction kept 15 bases outside the gene matches. The CDR3 spans 19 residues. CDR3 DNA sequence: TGCGCCAGCAGCTCTCCGAGGACAGGGGAGATCTTGGGCACAGATACGCAGTATTTT. The encoded protein is CASSSPRTGEILGTDTQYF.

This chain links TRBV19 with TRBJ1-4; the D gene is possibly TRBD1 (5 bases). Trimming removed 4 bases from V and 7 bases from J, with 19 bases in between. The CDR3 loop spans 16 amino acids. Germline V lookup: CDR1 LNHDA, CDR2 SQIVND (reference sequence). This CDR3 is CASSSVHRHMGEKLFF. DNA for the CDR3: TGTGCCAGTAGTAGTGTACACAGGCACATGGGTGAAAAACTGTTTTTT.

The V gene is TRBV7-9, the J gene TRBJ1-6; D may be TRBD1 (5 bases). V was pared by 4 bases and J by 8 bases, with 12 bases between. This CDR3 has 14 amino acids. Germline CDR1 is SEHNR and CDR2 is FQNEAQ (reference sequence). The CDR3 is CASSSRAIDSPLHF. DNA for the CDR3: TGTGCCAGCAGCTCCAGGGCTATAGATTCACCCCTCCACTTT.

The rearrangement uses TRBV11-2 and TRBJ2-7; 9 bases are shared with TRBD1. The CDR3 spans 17 residues. Looked up from germline, CDR1 is SGHAT and CDR2 is FQNNGV. Germline trimming cut 2 bases from V and 4 bases from J; bases unmatched to any gene: 12. The CDR3 DNA is TGTGCCAGCAGCTTACTACCTCCGGGACAGGGACTATACGAGCAGTACTTC. It encodes CASSLLPPGQGLYEQYF. Looking up the rest from reference TRBV11-2 and TRBJ2-7 gives the full variable domain: EAGVAQSPRYKIIEKRQSVAFWCNPISGHATLYWYQQILGQGPKLLIQFQNNGVVDDSQLPKDRFSAERLKGVDSTLKIQPAKLEDSAVYLCASSLLPPGQGLYEQYFGPGTRLTVT.

The rearrangement links TRBV7-9 to TRBJ1-3; D is ambiguous. V was clipped by 4 bases and J by 2 bases, with 9 bases between them. CDR1 SEHNR and CDR2 FQNEAQ come from the germline V gene (reference sequence). The CDR3 length is 14 residues. CDR3 DNA sequence: TGTGCCAGCAGCTCCAGAGGGCCTGGAAACACCATATATTTT. Translated: CASSSRGPGNTIYF.

The gene calls are TRBV9 and TRBJ2-1; 8 bases fit TRBD2. V shed 2 bases, J shed 8 bases, and the junction held 6 bases outside the gene matches. From germline, CDR1 is SGDLS and CDR2 YYNGEE. The CDR3 has 14 residues. CDR3 region: CASSVPGLDYEQFF. The CDR3 DNA reads TGTGCCAGCAGCGTTCCGGGACTAGACTATGAGCAGTTCTTC.

The table lists this clone with a count of one. The rearrangement links TRBV19 to TRBJ2-1; D possibly corresponds to TRBD2 (6 bases). Germline CDR1 is LNHDA and CDR2 is SQIVND (reference sequence). V was cut by 10 bases and J by 2 bases, with 9 bases left in between. The CDR3 is made up of 12 amino acids. The DNA for the CDR3 is TGTGCCACCGGGACTCCCTACAATGAGCAGTTCTTC. The encoded protein is CATGTPYNEQFF.

The chain couples TRBV14 to TRBJ1-2, with D maybe TRBD1 (6 bases). CDR3 length equals 13 residues. The germline CDR1 and CDR2 sequences are SGHDN and FVKESK. The V gene lost 5 bases and the J gene lost 6 bases, with 13 bases spanning the gap. The CDR3 DNA reads TGTGCCAGCAGCAAAATACAGGGAAATGGCTACACCTTC. Protein: CASSKIQGNGYTF.

The chain joins TRBV9 to TRBJ1-2, with 8 positions matching TRBD1. CDR1 SGDLS and CDR2 YYNGEE come from the germline V gene. This CDR3 has 13 amino acids. V shed 3 bases, J shed 6 bases, and the junction held 4 bases outside the gene matches. CDR3 region: CASSARGRDGYTF. Here the CDR3 DNA reads TGTGCCAGCAGCGCCAGGGGGCGGGATGGCTACACCTTC.

The rearrangement joins TRBV18 to TRBJ1-2, with D perhaps TRBD1 (6 bases). The CDR3 runs 13 residues. Germline CDR1 reads KGHSH; CDR2 reads LQKENI. The ends were cut back, 0 bases at V and 6 bases at J, with 8 bases in the middle. The CDR3 DNA is TGTGCCAGCTCACCACCGGGGGCAGATGGCTACACCTTC. Its translation is CASSPPGADGYTF.

This chain's CDR3 is CASSLANGGHEKLFF. In DNA form, the CDR3 reads TGTGCCAGCAGCTTAGCGAACGGGGGTCATGAAAAACTGTTTTTT. The chain has TRBV7-9 and TRBJ1-4; weak D call: TRBD1 (5 bases). Germline V lookup: CDR1 SEHNR, CDR2 FQNEAQ (reference sequence). The CDR3 length is 15 residues. V lost 0 bases, J lost 6 bases, and 11 bases lay in between.

For this clone: The sample contains more than one DNA sequence encoding this CDR3. V is TRBV12-5 and J is TRBJ1-1, with 9 bases fitting TRBD1. Trimming removed 7 bases from V and 5 bases from J; junction bases left unmatched: 11. Germline V gene sequence: CDR1 LGHNT, CDR2 FRNRAP. The CDR3 totals 15 residues. The CDR3 nucleotides are TGTGCTAGTGAAGCACAGGGGGCGCTGGGTACTGAAGCTTTCTTT. It encodes CASEAQGALGTEAFF.

The chain carries TRBV2 and TRBJ1-2; 9 positions match TRBD1. With V trimmed by 9 bases and J by 4 bases, 3 bases remained unmatched. This CDR3 spans 12 amino acids. Germline-derived CDR1 and CDR2 are SNHLY and FYNNEI. The CDR3 DNA follows: TGTGCCAGGGGACAGGGTTCCTATGGCTACACCTTC. It specifies CARGQGSYGYTF.